The 5 T cell receptor beta chains below come from one sample, sequenced in a study of vaccination and CD4 T cells after COVID-19 (dated by TCRdb to 2022 to 2024). In light of the paper, this sample's treatment or condition label describes: approximately nine-day PBMC culture with coronavirus spike peptide pools or control peptides (ViraFEST assay). These receptors have no known antigen. Library preparation was by PCR. Sequencing was carried out with an Illumina iSeq 100. DNA from cultured CD4+ T cells underwent TCR sequencing with the Oncomine TCR Beta short-read assay at the Johns Hopkins FTIC core. Starting from the raw public reads, TCRdb applied fastp trimming at Q25, assembled clones with MiXCR and retained in-frame beta chains. Rows with a matching CDR3 protein are joined into one entry that keeps the most common DNA and genes. The sample table shows more than 15,000 distinct CDR3 sequences, and nearly 55% are seen once. About a fifth of the sample is in the top ten clones.

Sample: CD4+ T cells from blood, cultured in vitro, taken before SARS-CoV-2 vaccination. The receptor set was obtained from a human donor who had recovered from COVID-19.

A single count supports this clonotype. This rearrangement joins TRBV6-1 to TRBJ2-7, with D hard to call. Germline V lookup: CDR1 MNHNS, CDR2 SASEGT. The CDR3 runs to 14 residues. The V and J ends lost 0 bases and 11 bases respectively, with 17 bases between them. CDR3 sequence (DNA): TGTGCCAGCAGTGAAGCGACCCTCGGTGAGAAAGAGTACTTC. It encodes CASSEATLGEKEYF.

The rearrangement uses TRBV7-2 and TRBJ2-1, with a tentative D call TRBD1 (5 bases). The germline gives CDR1 SGHTA, CDR2 FQGNSA. The length of the CDR3 is 14 residues. Between the trimmed V and J ends, which lost 0 bases and 6 bases, there was a span of 9 bases. CDR3 loop: CASSLAGLLNEQFF. CDR3 nucleotide sequence: TGTGCCAGCAGCTTAGCGGGGCTCCTCAATGAGCAGTTCTTC.

The V call is TRBV6-1, the J call TRBJ2-7, with TRBD1 identical over 7 bases. Per the germline V gene, CDR1 is MNHNS and CDR2 is SASEGT. V was pared by 7 bases and J by 0 bases, with 6 bases of the junction left unmatched. The CDR3 runs 14 residues. CDR3: CASTPRGSSYEQYF. The CDR3 DNA follows: TGTGCCAGCACCCCCAGGGGGAGCTCCTACGAGCAGTACTTC.

V and J are TRBV10-3 and TRBJ2-3; D not certain. V was trimmed by 6 bases and J by 6 bases, leaving 10 bases between them. Per germline, CDR1 ENHRY and CDR2 SYGVKD. The CDR3 has 12 residues. The CDR3 loop is CAISVGPDTQYF. In DNA form, the CDR3 reads TGTGCCATCAGCGTGGGTCCGGATACGCAGTATTTT.

This chain uses TRBV18 with TRBJ2-7; TRBD1 is a possible D gene (5 bases). The CDR3 has 14 residues. V was trimmed by 0 bases and J by 3 bases, leaving 9 bases between them. Germline CDR1 KGHSH, CDR2 LQKENI. As DNA, the CDR3 is TGTGCCAGCTCACCACCGTCCCAGGGCTACGAGCAGTACTTC. It translates to CASSPPSQGYEQYF.